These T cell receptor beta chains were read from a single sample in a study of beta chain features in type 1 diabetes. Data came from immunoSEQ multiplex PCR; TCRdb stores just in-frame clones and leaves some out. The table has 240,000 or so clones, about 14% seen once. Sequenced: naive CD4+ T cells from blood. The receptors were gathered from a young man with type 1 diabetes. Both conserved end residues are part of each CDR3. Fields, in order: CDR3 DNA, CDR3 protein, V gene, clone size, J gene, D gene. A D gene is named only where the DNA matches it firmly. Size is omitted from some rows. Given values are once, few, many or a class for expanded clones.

DNA: TGTGCCAGTAGCCCGACAGGTGGGGCCAACGTCCTGACTTTC; CDR3: CASSPTGGANVLTF; V: TRBV19; size: few; J: TRBJ2-6; D: .
DNA: TGTGCCACCAGCAGAGAAGCAGGGGCAACTAATGAAAAACTGTTTTTT; CDR3: CATSREAGATNEKLFF; V: TRBV15; size: .; J: TRBJ1-4; D: .
DNA: TGTGCCAGCAGCTTAGCGTGGCTAGCGGGAGGTACCGGGGAGCTGTTTTTT; CDR3: CASSLAWLAGGTGELFF; V: TRBV7-2; size: few; J: TRBJ2-2; D: TRBD2
DNA: TGTGCCAGCAGTCCCAGGGCAGGGTTGAGTGAGCAGTTCTTC; CDR3: CASSPRAGLSEQFF; V: TRBV6-4; size: few; J: TRBJ2-1; D: .
DNA: TGCAGCACCAGGACAGGGGGGGCGGAGACCCAGTACTTC; CDR3: CSTRTGGAETQYF; V: TRBV29-1; size: .; J: TRBJ2-5; D: TRBD1
DNA: TGTGCCAGCAGTGAAGCCAGGGGTGCGTCGGAGACCCAGTACTTC; CDR3: CASSEARGASETQYF; V: TRBV2; size: few; J: TRBJ2-5; D: .
DNA: TGTGCCAGCAGTGTGAGAGGGCCCAGCATGTCCTACAATGAGCAGTTCTTC; CDR3: CASSVRGPSMSYNEQFF; V: TRBV2; size: .; J: TRBJ2-1; D: .
DNA: TGTGCCAGCTCACCGGTTCAAGGACAGGGTCTCTCACCCCTCCACTTT; CDR3: CASSPVQGQGLSPLHF; V: TRBV18; size: few; J: TRBJ1-6; D: TRBD1
DNA: TGTGCCAGCAGCAAAGTTGTAGGGACAGGCATTAAAGCAGAAAACATTCAGTACTTC; CDR3: CASSKVVGTGIKAENIQYF; V: TRBV4-2; size: .; J: TRBJ2-4; D: TRBD1
DNA: TGTGCCAGCAGGAAACTAGCGGGAGGGCCCAATGAGCAGTTCTTC; CDR3: CASRKLAGGPNEQFF; V: TRBV9; size: .; J: TRBJ2-1; D: TRBD2
DNA: TGCGCCAGCAGCTTCCGGGGACTCTCGGGCCACGAGCAGTACTTC; CDR3: CASSFRGLSGHEQYF; V: TRBV5-1; size: .; J: TRBJ2-7; D: .
DNA: TGTGCCAGTAGTACGGGACAGTACTATGGCTACACCTTC; CDR3: CASSTGQYYGYTF; V: TRBV19; size: few; J: TRBJ1-2; D: TRBD1
DNA: TGTGCCAGCAGCTTACAGTTTACTGAAGCTTTCTTT; CDR3: CASSLQFTEAFF; V: TRBV11-2; size: few; J: TRBJ1-1; D: .
DNA: TGTGCCAGCAGCCCCTCGGGACAGCTACCCGATACGCAGTATTTT; CDR3: CASSPSGQLPDTQYF; V: TRBV7-2; size: few; J: TRBJ2-3; D: TRBD1
DNA: TGTGCCAGTAGTATAGGAGGACAGGTCTACGAGCAGTACTTC; CDR3: CASSIGGQVYEQYF; V: TRBV19; size: .; J: TRBJ2-7; D: TRBD1
DNA: TGTGCCAGCAGCGGGCGGGACTCAGGCACCGGGGAGCTGTTTTTT; CDR3: CASSGRDSGTGELFF; V: TRBV7-2; size: few; J: TRBJ2-2; D: .
DNA: TGTGCCAGCAGCTCGGACATGAACACTGAAGCTTTCTTT; CDR3: CASSSDMNTEAFF; V: TRBV5-4; size: few; J: TRBJ1-1; D: .
DNA: TGTGCCAGCATCCACAGGGGGGGGATAGATACGCAGTATTTT; CDR3: CASIHRGGIDTQYF; V: TRBV11-2; size: few; J: TRBJ2-3; D: .
DNA: TGCGCCAGCAGTGAAGAACAAACCACTGAAGCTTTCTTT; CDR3: CASSEEQTTEAFF; V: TRBV10-2; size: few; J: TRBJ1-1; D: .
DNA: TGCGCCAGCACTCCGGGACAGAGCTATGGCTACACCTTC; CDR3: CASTPGQSYGYTF; V: TRBV10-2; size: few; J: TRBJ1-2; D: TRBD1
DNA: TGTGCCAGTACAGAACAGGGGGGAGCTAACTATGGCTACACCTTC; CDR3: CASTEQGGANYGYTF; V: TRBV19; size: few; J: TRBJ1-2; D: TRBD1
DNA: TGCGCCAGCAGCGTGGACGACGGGTACACTGAAGCTTTCTTT; CDR3: CASSVDDGYTEAFF; V: TRBV5-1; size: .; J: TRBJ1-1; D: .
DNA: TGTGCCAGCGCGAGGGGATCAGGGGGACACGAGCAGTACTTC; CDR3: CASARGSGGHEQYF; V: TRBV6-5; size: .; J: TRBJ2-7; D: TRBD1
DNA: TGTGCCAGCAGTGAAACCGGGACTAGCGGGGATACGCAGTATTTT; CDR3: CASSETGTSGDTQYF; V: TRBV25-1; size: few; J: TRBJ2-3; D: TRBD2
DNA: TGTGCCAGCAGTTACTCGAACAGGGGGCAGTACGAGCAGTACTTC; CDR3: CASSYSNRGQYEQYF; V: TRBV6-5; size: few; J: TRBJ2-7; D: TRBD1
DNA: TGTGCCAGCAGTCCCCTGGGGGCGCGGGGGGGCACAGATACGCAGTATTTT; CDR3: CASSPLGARGGTDTQYF; V: TRBV27; size: few; J: TRBJ2-3; D: TRBD2
DNA: TGTGCCAGCAGTCAGGGGTGGGCAGATACGCAGTATTTT; CDR3: CASSQGWADTQYF; V: TRBV11-2; size: .; J: TRBJ2-3; D: .
DNA: TGTGCCAGCAGCTTCGGAGAGCCGATAACCTACGAGCAGTACTTC; CDR3: CASSFGEPITYEQYF; V: TRBV7-8; size: .; J: TRBJ2-7; D: .
DNA: TGCGCCAGCAGCTTGCAGGGGCATGGGGACACTGAAGCTTTCTTT; CDR3: CASSLQGHGDTEAFF; V: TRBV5-1; size: .; J: TRBJ1-1; D: .
DNA: TGCGCCAGCGGACAGTCGGCGGGCTACACCTTC; CDR3: CASGQSAGYTF; V: TRBV10-2; size: .; J: TRBJ1-2; D: .
DNA: TGCGCCAGCAGCTCGGGACAGGGGTACAACGAGCAGTACTTC; CDR3: CASSSGQGYNEQYF; V: TRBV5-1; size: few; J: TRBJ2-7; D: TRBD1
DNA: TGTGCCTGCTACAGGGGGCAGGGGCTCGAGCAGTACTTC; CDR3: CACYRGQGLEQYF; V: TRBV30; size: few; J: TRBJ2-7; D: TRBD1
DNA: TGTGCCAGCAGCCAAGATCAGGAGGGGGGGTCCTACAATGAGCAGTTCTTC; CDR3: CASSQDQEGGSYNEQFF; V: TRBV14; size: few; J: TRBJ2-1; D: .
DNA: TGTGCCAGCAGCTTGGACGCGATTCATTCACCCCTCCACTTT; CDR3: CASSLDAIHSPLHF; V: TRBV5-4; size: once; J: TRBJ1-6; D: .
DNA: TGTGCCAGCAGCCCCCGGAGGAACCCGAACACTGAAGCTTTCTTT; CDR3: CASSPRRNPNTEAFF; V: TRBV5-4; size: few; J: TRBJ1-1; D: .
DNA: TGTGCCAGCAGACTAGCTTTACGAGAGACCCAGTACTTC; CDR3: CASRLALRETQYF; V: TRBV5-4; size: few; J: TRBJ2-5; D: .
DNA: TGTGCCTGGAGTGTACAGGGGATATCCTACGAGCAGTACTTC; CDR3: CAWSVQGISYEQYF; V: TRBV30; size: .; J: TRBJ2-7; D: TRBD1
DNA: TGTGCCAGCAGTTCACTCCGTGAAACTGAAGCTTTCTTT; CDR3: CASSSLRETEAFF; V: TRBV28; size: few; J: TRBJ1-1; D: .
DNA: TGTGCCATCAGTGAGTTCGCAGGAAATTCACCCCTCCACTTT; CDR3: CAISEFAGNSPLHF; V: TRBV10-3; size: .; J: TRBJ1-6; D: .
DNA: TGTGCCATCAGTGAGAGACAGGATCATAGTGAGCAGTTCTTC; CDR3: CAISERQDHSEQFF; V: TRBV10-3; size: .; J: TRBJ2-1; D: .
DNA: TGTGCCAGCAGTTTTCGGGGGAGGGAGACCCAGTACTTC; CDR3: CASSFRGRETQYF; V: TRBV27; size: few; J: TRBJ2-5; D: .
DNA: TGTGCCAGCAGCTTAGCCACGGGACAGCTCGGCACTGAAGCTTTCTTT; CDR3: CASSLATGQLGTEAFF; V: TRBV7-9; size: .; J: TRBJ1-1; D: TRBD1
DNA: TGCGCCAGCAGCTCGGACAGTTACAATGAGCAGTTCTTC; CDR3: CASSSDSYNEQFF; V: TRBV5-1; size: .; J: TRBJ2-1; D: .
DNA: TGTGCCGCCGGACAGTTCGCAACTAATGAAAAACTGTTTTTT; CDR3: CAAGQFATNEKLFF; V: TRBV6-5; size: few; J: TRBJ1-4; D: .
DNA: TGCGCCAGCAGCCGAGGGAGAAGCACAGATACGCAGTATTTT; CDR3: CASSRGRSTDTQYF; V: TRBV5-1; size: .; J: TRBJ2-3; D: .
DNA: TGCGCCAGCAGCCCCGAAGGGGATGGCTACACCTTC; CDR3: CASSPEGDGYTF; V: TRBV5-1; size: .; J: TRBJ1-2; D: .
DNA: TGTGCCAGCAGTGAATTTGAGATCCAGCATTTT; CDR3: CASSEFEIQHF; V: TRBV25-1; size: few; J: TRBJ1-5; D: .
DNA: TGTGCCAGCAGTTACTCGGTTCCGGGAGGGTTCAATGAGCAGTTCTTC; CDR3: CASSYSVPGGFNEQFF; V: TRBV6-5; size: few; J: TRBJ2-1; D: TRBD2
DNA: TGCGCCAGCAGCTTGGTCCCTAGTCGGGAGGGTCCAGATACGCAGTATTTT; CDR3: CASSLVPSREGPDTQYF; V: TRBV5-1; size: few; J: TRBJ2-3; D: TRBD2
DNA: TGTGCCAGCAGACCCATGGGACTAGCGGGGACCGAGCAGTACTTC; CDR3: CASRPMGLAGTEQYF; V: TRBV2; size: few; J: TRBJ2-7; D: TRBD2
DNA: TGTGCCAGCAGCCACGGACAGCGGGAGGCTAGCACAGATACGCAGTATTTT; CDR3: CASSHGQREASTDTQYF; V: TRBV7-9; size: .; J: TRBJ2-3; D: TRBD2
DNA: TGTGCCTGGAGTGGAGGGTCGACTGAAGCTTTCTTT; CDR3: CAWSGGSTEAFF; V: TRBV30; size: .; J: TRBJ1-1; D: .
DNA: TGTGCCTGGAGTCCCGTGGAGGGTTATACGCAGTATTTT; CDR3: CAWSPVEGYTQYF; V: TRBV30; size: few; J: TRBJ2-3; D: .